Each of the 16 T cell receptor beta chains below was sequenced from the same sample in a study of lymphopenia after photon versus proton radiotherapy. Profiled with immunoSEQ multiplex PCR; TCRdb holds only in-frame clones, not every one. The data contain about 160,000 clones, roughly nine tenths of them singletons. Source: peripheral blood, taken from a patient treated with photon-based radiotherapy. The receptors shown here come from a man in his forties or fifties with gastric cancer.

The CDR3 loop is CASSFELAGANEQFF. The CDR3 DNA reads TGCGCCAGCAGCTTTGAGCTAGCGGGAGCGAATGAGCAGTTCTTC. This rearrangement joins TRBV5-1 to TRBJ2-1; TRBD2 matches at 10 bases. Germline values: CDR1 SGHRS, CDR2 YFSETQ. Unmatched junction bases numbered 6, after V lost 2 bases and J lost 7 bases. The CDR3 runs 15 residues. Combining the CDR3 with reference TRBV5-1 and TRBJ2-1 gives the whole variable domain KAGVTQTPRYLIKTRGQQVTLSCSPISGHRSVSWYQQTPGQGLQFLFEYFSETQRNKGNFPGRFSGRQFSNSRSEMNVSTLELGDSALYLCASSFELAGANEQFFGPGTRLTVL.

The chain carries TRBV29-1 and TRBJ2-5; TRBD2 matches 9 bases. The CDR3 contains 15 residues. V gave up 8 bases and J gave up 0 bases; unmatched junction bases: 10. Germline lookup yields CDR1 SQVTM and CDR2 ANQGSEA. In nucleotides, the CDR3 is TGCAGCATGGACGGCGGGAGGGCCGACCAAGAGACCCAGTACTTC. Translating it yields CSMDGGRADQETQYF.

This CDR3 reads CASSLGSTNEKLFF. In nucleotides, the CDR3 is TGCGCCAGCAGCTTGGGATCCACTAATGAAAAACTGTTTTTT. The gene calls are TRBV5-1 and TRBJ1-4; D is uncertain. This CDR3 has 14 residues. From germline, CDR1 is SGHRS and CDR2 YFSETQ. V was cut by 0 bases and J by 2 bases, with 5 bases left in between.

The J gene is TRBJ2-7, the V gene TRBV11-3, with a tentative D call TRBD1 (6 bases). Trimming took off 8 bases at V and 2 bases at J, with 16 bases between the two ends. There are 14 residues in the CDR3. Germline V gives CDR1 SGHNT, CDR2 YENEEA. This chain's CDR3 is CASSPQGVAYEQYF. CDR3 sequence (DNA): TGTGCCAGCTCTCCACAGGGTGTCGCCTACGAGCAGTACTTC.

The rearrangement uses TRBV5-1 and TRBJ2-1, with D unclear. The V and J ends lost 4 bases and 0 bases respectively, with 11 bases between them. This CDR3 is built from 15 residues. The germline gives CDR1 SGHRS, CDR2 YFSETQ. The DNA of the CDR3 is TGCGCCAGCAGCCTTAGCCAGAGCTCCTACAATGAGCAGTTCTTC. Encoded protein: CASSLSQSSYNEQFF.

The V and J genes are TRBV28 and TRBJ2-1; 9 bases are shared with TRBD1. This CDR3 is 16 amino acids long. V was pared by 6 bases and J by 7 bases, with 13 bases of the junction left unmatched. CDR1 and CDR2 from the germline V gene are MDHEN and SYDVKM. The CDR3 here is CASSHPGGDRANEQFF. The DNA for the CDR3 is TGTGCCAGCAGCCACCCAGGTGGGGACAGGGCTAATGAGCAGTTCTTC. Filled out from reference TRBV28 and TRBJ2-1, the complete variable domain reads DVKVTQSSRYLVKRTGEKVFLECVQDMDHENMFWYRQDPGLGLRLIYFSYDVKMKEKGDIPEGYSVSREKKERFSLILESASTNQTSMYLCASSHPGGDRANEQFFGPGTRLTVL.

The rearrangement links TRBV27 to TRBJ1-2, with D unclear. V was clipped by 3 bases and J by 1 base, with 6 bases between them. Germline CDR1 is MNHEY and CDR2 is SMNVEV (reference sequence). CDR3 length: 13 residues. The CDR3, as DNA: TGTGCCAGCAGTTTGGGAATTAACTATGGCTACACCTTC. It translates to CASSLGINYGYTF.

V gene TRBV19 combines with J gene TRBJ2-6; 8 bases map to TRBD1. The CDR3 runs 18 residues. Germline V gene sequence: CDR1 LNHDA, CDR2 SQIVND (reference sequence). Trimming cost V 5 bases and J 0 bases; bases outside gene matches: 9. The CDR3 coding sequence is TGTGCCAGTAGTCCTCTTGGACAGGGTTTCTCTGGGGCCAACGTCCTGACTTTC. Its translation: CASSPLGQGFSGANVLTF.

V and J are TRBV5-6 and TRBJ2-3; TRBD2 matches 7 bases. The germline V gene has CDR1 SGHDT and CDR2 YYEEEE. The CDR3 runs to 14 residues. J lost 0 bases, V lost 3 bases, and 1 base had no gene match. This CDR3 reads CASSSGLSTDTQYF. In DNA, the CDR3 is TGTGCCAGCAGCTCGGGACTAAGCACAGATACGCAGTATTTT.

This chain joins TRBV10-3 and TRBJ1-3, with 8 bases that match TRBD1. V lost 6 bases, J lost 0 bases, and 4 bases stayed unmatched. Germline values: CDR1 ENHRY, CDR2 SYGVKD. The length of the CDR3 is 15 residues. In nucleotides, the CDR3 is TGTGCCATCAGGGACAGGGAAAGCTCTGGAAACACCATATATTTT. This gives the protein CAIRDRESSGNTIYF.

V and J are TRBV5-4 and TRBJ1-2; perhaps TRBD1 as D (5 bases). V was shortened by 0 bases and J by 8 bases, with 11 bases between the two germline ends. Germline V CDR1 and CDR2: SGHNT, YYREEE (reference sequence). The CDR3 runs to 13 residues. This CDR3 reads CASSLVGVRGYTF. The CDR3 DNA reads TGTGCCAGCAGCTTGGTGGGGGTTAGGGGCTACACCTTC.

This chain uses TRBV30 with TRBJ2-2; perhaps TRBD2 as D (6 bases). This CDR3 contains 15 residues. V was clipped by 8 bases and J by 0 bases, with 16 bases between them. CDR1 GTSNPN and CDR2 SVGIG come from the germline V gene (reference sequence). The CDR3 spells CAVSRRAANTGELFF. In nucleotides, the CDR3 is TGTGCCGTTTCGAGGAGGGCGGCGAACACCGGGGAGCTGTTTTTT.

The rearrangement links TRBV29-1 to TRBJ2-2; 7 bases align to TRBD2. The CDR3 length is 15 residues. Germline V CDR1 and CDR2: SQVTM, ANQGSEA. V lost 4 bases, J lost 0 bases, and 5 bases stayed unmatched. The CDR3 reads CSVVGGLTNTGELFF. In DNA, the CDR3 is TGCAGCGTTGTGGGGGGACTAACGAACACCGGGGAGCTGTTTTTT.

V and J are TRBV7-9 and TRBJ2-7; D is unresolved. Per the germline V gene, CDR1 is SEHNR and CDR2 is FQNEAQ (reference sequence). Between the trimmed V and J ends, which lost 5 bases and 3 bases, there was a span of 11 bases. There are 13 residues in the CDR3. This CDR3 reads CASSLLQRYEQYF. For the CDR3, the DNA is TGTGCCAGCAGCCTCTTACAACGCTACGAGCAGTACTTC.

This chain uses TRBV4-2 with TRBJ2-3; 7 bases are a match to TRBD1. V was pared by 0 bases and J by 0 bases, with 3 bases of the junction left unmatched. The CDR3 covers 16 residues. Germline V gives CDR1 LGHNA, CDR2 YNFKEQ. In DNA form, the CDR3 reads TGTGCCAGCAGCCAAGAAGGGGGCTTGAGCACAGATACGCAGTATTTT. This codes for CASSQEGGLSTDTQYF.

V gene TRBV11-2 combines with J gene TRBJ2-1, with 7 bases that match TRBD2. The CDR3 is 18 residues long. J gave up 9 bases and V 1 base, and 18 bases lay outside the gene matches. The germline CDR1 and CDR2 sequences are SGHAT and FQNNGV. CDR3 in amino acids: CASSLVMPGLGRGGEQFF. The CDR3 nucleotides read TGTGCCAGCAGCTTAGTCATGCCTGGACTAGGGCGCGGGGGTGAGCAGTTCTTC.